This T cell receptor (beta chain) was sequenced during a study of shared clonotypes between healthy human individuals. This CDR3 spans 16 amino acids. The V gene end was trimmed by 5 bases and the J gene end by 2 bases; junction bases not matched to a gene: 11. Germline V gives CDR1 SGHTA, CDR2 FQGNSA. Authors' analysis steps: As immunoSEQ supplied junction-only sequences (without quality scores), filtering differed. Assay: immunoSEQ multiplex PCR; the TCRdb copy retains only in-frame clones and omits some. V, J and clone size were drawn from that table, and D and trimming were deduced from the DNA. The sample has some 2 million clones, roughly 95% seen once.

The sequenced sample was naive CD4+ T cells sorted from blood. Subset specified: CD45RA+ positively selected. The origin of this receptor is a man aged 18 to 30 in good health. V and J are TRBV7-2 and TRBJ2-7, with TRBD1 identical over 8 bases. CDR3 in DNA: TGTGCCAGCAGCATGGACAGGGCTTTACCTACCTACGAGCAGTACTTC. Translating it yields CASSMDRALPTYEQYF.